A single sample gave rise to the 11 T cell receptor beta chains below, sequenced in a study of blood T cell repertoires in COVID-19. Assay used: immunoSEQ multiplex PCR; TCRdb lists only in-frame clones, some missing. The table includes 200,000 to 250,000 clones, approximately 86% detected once. The sequenced sample was peripheral blood. The origin of the receptors is a woman aged 30 to 39 who had recovered from COVID-19.

This clone was found a few times. This sequence joins TRBV5-1 and TRBJ2-2; TRBD1 matches at 8 bases. The CDR3 consists of 16 residues. V gave up 6 bases and J gave up 7 bases; unmatched junction bases: 14. Looked up from germline, CDR1 is SGHRS and CDR2 is YFSETQ. CDR3 coding DNA: TGCGCCAGCATCCAGGGGGCCAACAGGGCGAACGGGGAGCTGTTTTTT. Its translation is CASIQGANRANGELFF.

The chain carries TRBV11-2 and TRBJ2-5; 9 bases match TRBD2. V lost 2 bases, J lost 0 bases, and 4 bases stayed unmatched. Germline CDR1 and CDR2: SGHAT and FQNNGV. The CDR3 is 16 residues long. The CDR3 protein is CASSLRLAVYQETQYF. The CDR3 nucleotides are TGTGCCAGCAGCTTAAGACTAGCGGTGTACCAAGAGACCCAGTACTTC.

The chain employs TRBV15 and TRBJ2-1; the D is unclear. The CDR3 sequence is 13 residues long. Germline V gives CDR1 LNHNV, CDR2 YYDKDF (reference sequence). Trimming pared 0 bases from V and 12 bases from J, leaving 12 bases between. CDR3 coding DNA: TGTGCCACCAGCAGAGATCTGGGCAGTCCGCAGTTCTTC. Its translation: CATSRDLGSPQFF.

To note about this clone: The identical CDR3 is also encoded by other nucleotide sequences in the sample. The chain recombines TRBV5-1 with TRBJ2-3, with 9 positions matching TRBD1. The V gene's germline CDR1 is SGHRS and CDR2 YFSETQ. V trimming: 3 bases; J trimming: 1 base; junction bases outside the gene matches: 6. The CDR3 is made up of 16 amino acids. The CDR3 loop reads CASSSLQGAGTDTQYF. The CDR3 DNA follows: TGCGCCAGCAGCTCACTACAGGGGGCGGGCACAGATACGCAGTATTTT.

This chain links TRBV7-9 with TRBJ1-6, with a weak D call TRBD1 (5 bases). This CDR3 has 14 amino acids. Trimming removed 2 bases at V and 8 bases at J, with 10 bases between. In germline, CDR1 is SEHNR, CDR2 FQNEAQ (reference sequence). The CDR3: CASSLTVGDSPLHF. The CDR3 coding sequence is TGTGCCAGCAGCTTAACAGTAGGGGATTCACCCCTCCACTTT. Full variable domain (outside the CDR3, taken from reference TRBV7-9 and TRBJ1-6): DTGVSQNPRHKITKRGQNVTFRCDPISEHNRLYWYRQTLGQGPEFLTYFQNEAQLEKSRLLSDRFSAERPKGSFSTLEIQRTEQGDSAMYLCASSLTVGDSPLHFGNGTRLTVT.

V and J are TRBV24-1 and TRBJ2-6; 8 bases line up with TRBD1. Trimming cost V 2 bases and J 0 bases; bases outside gene matches: 11. The CDR3 loop spans 20 amino acids. The germline V gene encodes CDR1 KGHDR and CDR2 SFDVKD. CDR3 bases: TGTGCCACCAGTGATTCTATTAGGACAGGGTCACTCTCTGGGGCCAACGTCCTGACTTTC. It is translated as CATSDSIRTGSLSGANVLTF.

The table lists this clone with a few counts. The chain has TRBV11-2 and TRBJ1-2, with 11 bases that match TRBD1. V trimming: 4 bases; J trimming: 0 bases; junction bases outside the gene matches: 7. In germline, CDR1 is SGHAT, CDR2 FQNNGV. The CDR3 spans 17 residues. CDR3 loop: CASSSRDRGVANYGYTF. CDR3 sequence (DNA): TGTGCCAGCAGCTCCCGGGACAGGGGGGTGGCTAACTATGGCTACACCTTC.

This chain's CDR3 is CATSRDRLSGNTIYF. The CDR3 DNA reads as TGTGCCACCAGCAGAGACAGGCTCTCTGGAAACACCATATATTTT. V is TRBV15 and J is TRBJ1-3; D uncertain. Germline V gene data show CDR1 as LNHNV and CDR2 as YYDKDF (reference sequence). The CDR3 sequence is 15 residues long. V was pared by 0 bases and J by 0 bases, with 6 bases between.

This rearrangement joins TRBV27 to TRBJ2-1, with D possibly being TRBD2 (6 bases). The V gene lost 4 bases and the J gene lost 3 bases, with 10 bases spanning the gap. Germline V gene sequence: CDR1 MNHEY, CDR2 SMNVEV (reference sequence). This CDR3 spans 14 amino acids. CDR3 residues: CASSWGLNYNEQFF. The CDR3 DNA follows: TGTGCCAGCAGTTGGGGACTTAACTACAATGAGCAGTTCTTC.

The genes are TRBV3-1 (or the pseudogene TRBV3-2) and TRBJ1-6, with a weak D call TRBD1 (5 bases). CDR1 and CDR2 from the germline V gene are LGHDT and YNNKEL (reference sequence). The CDR3 length is 17 residues. Deletions cut 0 bases from V and 2 bases from J, with 11 bases between. CDR3 coding DNA: TGTGCCAGCAGCCAAGAGGGGCAGGGCGCCTATAATTCACCCCTCCACTTT. This encodes CASSQEGQGAYNSPLHF.

The V call is TRBV11-2, the J call TRBJ2-5, with D possibly TRBD1 on 5 matching bases. This CDR3 contains 17 residues. CDR1 is SGHAT, CDR2 FQNNGV, per germline. Deletions cut 5 bases from V and 5 bases from J, with 24 bases between. CDR3 sequence reads: CASSLGLRIRAGETQYF. For the CDR3, the DNA is TGTGCCAGCAGCCTAGGCTTGAGGATCAGGGCAGGGGAGACCCAGTACTTC.